The source of this T cell receptor beta chain is a study of blood T cell repertoires in COVID-19 (dated by TCRdb to the early 2020s). About the investigation overall: The collaborator samples originated in the United States, Italy and Spain and spanned the acute and convalescent phases of COVID-19. The prospective study material was composed of cDNA or gDNA derived from T cells, B-cell-depleted T cells, or PBMCs. Deeply sampled blood TCRbeta repertoires from subjects exposed to, actively infected with, or recovered from COVID-19 were included in the dataset. A freely available public database, intended as a resource for researchers studying the immune response to SARS-CoV-2, is where the repertoires were released. Samples were obtained from the ongoing ImmuneRACE study (first 160 participants) and from roughly 1,300 subjects provided by 6 global collaborators. Sample metadata almost always included a de-identified subject ID, COVID-19 status, age in years and sex. Where available, HLA class I and class II types were taken from metadata supplied by the sample provider and were not determined by assay-based typing.

Results and caveats for the whole study, not just this receptor: The quantity of clinical and demographic metadata differed by source and by participant and was supplied without curation.

In Seattle, one collaborating source enrolled patients while the infection was active and tracked those patients longitudinally over the course of disease. Whole blood was collected in K2EDTA tubes by collaborating institutions according to the institutions' own protocols. For TCRbeta analysis, collaborator samples were shipped as frozen whole blood, as isolated PBMCs, or as DNA extracted from either sample type. The junction carries 18 bases between V and J, which are trimmed by 4 bases and 8 bases respectively. The CDR3 covers 14 residues, taking in both the cysteine and the phenylalanine. Just the 42-base CDR3 DNA is kept, in frame starting at base 1. According to the germline V gene, CDR1 reads SGDLS and CDR2 reads YYNGEE. Points on this clone: The antigen this receptor binds is unknown. Base qualities are not recorded, but no much larger clone differs from it by a single base.

TCRbeta CDR3 regions were amplified from genomic DNA using the immunoSEQ Assay, a bias-controlled multiplex PCR. The original pipeline was this. The number of nucleated cells in each sample was estimated by amplification of reference gene primers within the assay. To quantify the absolute abundance of each unique TCRbeta CDR3 rearrangement, sequence reads were collapsed and filtered. For each sample, productive Simpson clonality was calculated by taking the square root of Simpson's diversity index across productive rearrangements. TCRdb provides this immuneACCESS table in a form limited to in-frame rearrangements. Some clones are lacking; in checked studies, under half of them reflect an unresolved V gene, and why the rest are absent is not known. V and J calls and clone size follow that table, whereas D and trimming were derived from the DNA. The sample contains 100,000 to 150,000 clones, approximately 86% of them found a single time. The ten largest make up roughly 10% of the sample.

This TCR was recovered from a woman aged 70-85 years with COVID-19, enrolled during active disease. The sequence links TRBV9 to TRBJ1-2; the D gene is not confidently resolved. The sample comprised peripheral blood. The CDR3 region has the sequence CASSLSAGSRGYTF. The base sequence is TGTGCCAGCAGCCTTAGTGCGGGTTCGCGCGGCTACACCTTC.